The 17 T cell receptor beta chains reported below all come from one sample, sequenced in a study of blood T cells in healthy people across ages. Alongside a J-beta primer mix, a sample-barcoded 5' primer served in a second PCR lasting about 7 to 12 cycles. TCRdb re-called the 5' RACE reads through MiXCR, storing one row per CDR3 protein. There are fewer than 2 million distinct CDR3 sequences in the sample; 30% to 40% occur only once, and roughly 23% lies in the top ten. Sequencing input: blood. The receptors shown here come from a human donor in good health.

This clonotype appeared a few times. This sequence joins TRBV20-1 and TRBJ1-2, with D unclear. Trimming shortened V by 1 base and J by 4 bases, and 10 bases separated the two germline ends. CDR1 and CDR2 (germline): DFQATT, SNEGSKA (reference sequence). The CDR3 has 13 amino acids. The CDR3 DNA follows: TGCAGTGCTAGAGTTGGAGGACGCTATGGCTACACCTTC. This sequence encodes CSARVGGRYGYTF.

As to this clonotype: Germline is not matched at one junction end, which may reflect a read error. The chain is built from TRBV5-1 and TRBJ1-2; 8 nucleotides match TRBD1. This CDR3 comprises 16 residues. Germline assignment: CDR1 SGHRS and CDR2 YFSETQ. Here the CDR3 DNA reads TGCGCCAGCAGCCCGACTAGGACAGGGCCCCATTATGACTACACCTTC. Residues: CASSPTRTGPHYDYTF.

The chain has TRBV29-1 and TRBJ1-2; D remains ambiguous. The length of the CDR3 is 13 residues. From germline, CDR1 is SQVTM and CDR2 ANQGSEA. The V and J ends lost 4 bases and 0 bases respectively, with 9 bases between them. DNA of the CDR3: TGCAGCGTTGTAGGCAGGCCTAACTATGGCTACACCTTC. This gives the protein CSVVGRPNYGYTF.

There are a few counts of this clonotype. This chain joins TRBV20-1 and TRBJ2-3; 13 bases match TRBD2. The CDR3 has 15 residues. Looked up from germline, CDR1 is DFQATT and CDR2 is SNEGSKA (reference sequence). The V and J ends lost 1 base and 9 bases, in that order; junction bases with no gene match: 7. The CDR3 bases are TGCAGTGCTAGAGGAGGGACTAGCGGGGAATTGACGCAGTATTTT. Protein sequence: CSARGGTSGELTQYF.

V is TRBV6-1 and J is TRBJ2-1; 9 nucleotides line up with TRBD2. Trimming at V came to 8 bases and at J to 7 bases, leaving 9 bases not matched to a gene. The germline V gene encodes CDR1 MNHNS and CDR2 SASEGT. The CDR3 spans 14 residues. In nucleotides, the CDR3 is TGTGCCAGCTGGGGGCGGGGGGGCAATAATGAGCAGTTCTTC. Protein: CASWGRGGNNEQFF.

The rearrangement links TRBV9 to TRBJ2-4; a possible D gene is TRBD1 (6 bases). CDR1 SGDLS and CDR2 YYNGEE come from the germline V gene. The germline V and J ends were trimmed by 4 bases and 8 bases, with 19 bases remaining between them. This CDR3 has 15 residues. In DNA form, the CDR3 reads TGTGCCAGCAGCAACCATGGACAGTCCCCCGACATTCAGTACTTC. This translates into CASSNHGQSPDIQYF.

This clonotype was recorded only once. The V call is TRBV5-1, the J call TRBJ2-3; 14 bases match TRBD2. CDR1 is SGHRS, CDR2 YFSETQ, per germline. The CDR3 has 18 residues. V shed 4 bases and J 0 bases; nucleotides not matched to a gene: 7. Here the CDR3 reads CASSPGLAGDFSTDTQYF. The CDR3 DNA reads TGCGCCAGCAGCCCGGGACTAGCGGGGGACTTTAGCACAGATACGCAGTATTTT.

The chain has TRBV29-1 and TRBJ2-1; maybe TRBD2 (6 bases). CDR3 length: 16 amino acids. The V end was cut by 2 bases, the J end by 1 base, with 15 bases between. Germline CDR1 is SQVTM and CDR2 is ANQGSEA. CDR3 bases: TGCAGCGTTGAATTGAATCGAGGAGGGTCCTACAATGAGCAGTTCTTC. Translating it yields CSVELNRGGSYNEQFF.

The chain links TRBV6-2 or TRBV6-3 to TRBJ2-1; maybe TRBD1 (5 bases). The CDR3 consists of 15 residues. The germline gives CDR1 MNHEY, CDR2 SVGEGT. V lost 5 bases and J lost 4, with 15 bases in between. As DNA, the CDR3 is TGTGCCAGCAGTCCCAACAGGCTTGGATACAATGAGCAGTTCTTC. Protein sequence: CASSPNRLGYNEQFF.

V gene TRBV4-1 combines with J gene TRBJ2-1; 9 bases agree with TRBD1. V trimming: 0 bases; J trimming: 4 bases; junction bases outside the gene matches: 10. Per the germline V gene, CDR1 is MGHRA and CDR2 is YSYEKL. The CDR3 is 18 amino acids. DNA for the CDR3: TGCGCCAGCAGCCAAGAGGTTTTGGGACAGGGAGAATACAATGAGCAGTTCTTC. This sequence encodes CASSQEVLGQGEYNEQFF.

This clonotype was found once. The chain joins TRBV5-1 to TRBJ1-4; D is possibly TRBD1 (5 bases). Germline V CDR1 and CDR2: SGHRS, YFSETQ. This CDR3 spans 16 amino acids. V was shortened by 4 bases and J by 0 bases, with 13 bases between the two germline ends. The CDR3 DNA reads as TGCGCCAGCAGCAGAGGGGCCTACACAACTAATGAAAAACTGTTTTTT. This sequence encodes CASSRGAYTTNEKLFF.

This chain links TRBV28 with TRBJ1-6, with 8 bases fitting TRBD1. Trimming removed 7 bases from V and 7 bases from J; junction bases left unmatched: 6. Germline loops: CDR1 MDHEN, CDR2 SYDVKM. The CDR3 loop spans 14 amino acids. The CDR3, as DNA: TGTGCCAGCACCTTCCGGGACAGGAATTCACCCCTCCACTTT. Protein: CASTFRDRNSPLHF. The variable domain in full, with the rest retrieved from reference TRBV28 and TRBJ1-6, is DVKVTQSSRYLVKRTGEKVFLECVQDMDHENMFWYRQDPGLGLRLIYFSYDVKMKEKGDIPEGYSVSREKKERFSLILESASTNQTSMYLCASTFRDRNSPLHFGNGTRLTVT.

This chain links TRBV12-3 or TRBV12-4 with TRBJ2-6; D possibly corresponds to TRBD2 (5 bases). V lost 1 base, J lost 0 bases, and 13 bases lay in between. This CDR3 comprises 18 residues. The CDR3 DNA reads TGTGCCAGCAGTTTAGGGCACGGGGATTACTCTGGGGCCAACGTCCTGACTTTC. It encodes CASSLGHGDYSGANVLTF.

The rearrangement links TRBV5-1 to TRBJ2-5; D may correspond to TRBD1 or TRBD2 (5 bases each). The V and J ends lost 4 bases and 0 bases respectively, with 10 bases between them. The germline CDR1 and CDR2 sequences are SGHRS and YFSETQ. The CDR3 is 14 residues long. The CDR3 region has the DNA TGCGCCAGCAGCGGCCGGGGCCACCAAGAGACCCAGTACTTC. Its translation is CASSGRGHQETQYF.

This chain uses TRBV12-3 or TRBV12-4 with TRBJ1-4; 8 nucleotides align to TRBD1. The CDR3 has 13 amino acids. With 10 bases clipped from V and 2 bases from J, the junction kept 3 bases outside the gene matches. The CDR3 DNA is TGTGCCATCGGACAGGGCACTAATGAAAAACTGTTTTTT. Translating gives CAIGQGTNEKLFF.

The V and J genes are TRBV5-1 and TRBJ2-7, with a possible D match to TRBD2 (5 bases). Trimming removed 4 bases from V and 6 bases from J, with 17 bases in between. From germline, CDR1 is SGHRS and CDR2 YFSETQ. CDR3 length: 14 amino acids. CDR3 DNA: TGCGCCAGCAGCCGCAACGAGGGCTTGGGCGAGCAGTACTTC. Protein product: CASSRNEGLGEQYF. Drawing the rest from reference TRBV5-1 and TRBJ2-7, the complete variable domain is KAGVTQTPRYLIKTRGQQVTLSCSPISGHRSVSWYQQTPGQGLQFLFEYFSETQRNKGNFPGRFSGRQFSNSRSEMNVSTLELGDSALYLCASSRNEGLGEQYFGPGTRLTVT.

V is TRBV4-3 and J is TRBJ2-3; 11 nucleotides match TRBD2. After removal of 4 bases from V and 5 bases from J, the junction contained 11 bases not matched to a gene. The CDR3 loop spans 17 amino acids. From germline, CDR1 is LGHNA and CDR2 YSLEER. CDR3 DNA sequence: TGCGCCAGCAGCCCCGAGCCAGGCCTAGCGGGGGGAGATACGCAGTATTTT. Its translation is CASSPEPGLAGGDTQYF.